Presented here are 27 T cell receptor beta chains from one specimen sequenced in a study of technical replicates of blood from a few donors. Sequencing was performed with immunoSEQ multiplex PCR; in TCRdb, only in-frame clones are kept and a portion is missing. The data contain tens of thousands of clones, around nine tenths of them singletons. The sequenced material came from T cells isolated from PBMCs. These receptors were obtained from a human donor in good health.

This clone was recorded a few times. V gene TRBV2 combines with J gene TRBJ1-1; D remains ambiguous. V was trimmed by 4 bases and J by 6 bases, leaving 3 bases between them. CDR3 size: 10 residues. The germline CDR1 and CDR2 sequences are SNHLY and FYNNEI. This CDR3 reads CASSAAEAFF. The CDR3 coding sequence is TGTGCCAGCAGTGCCGCTGAAGCTTTCTTT.

This rearrangement joins TRBV27 to TRBJ2-3; TRBD2 is a possible D gene (7 bases). Germline loops: CDR1 MNHEY, CDR2 SMNVEV (reference sequence). Between the trimmed V and J ends, which lost 7 bases and 7 bases, there was a span of 21 bases. CDR3 length equals 15 residues. The CDR3 nucleotides read TGTGCCAGCACCTTGAGAAGGGGGGGTTTTAATACGCAGTATTTT. Its translation is CASTLRRGGFNTQYF.

The chain joins TRBV5-4 to TRBJ2-3; maybe TRBD2 (5 bases). The CDR3 contains 16 residues. Germline CDR1 is SGHNT and CDR2 is YYREEE (reference sequence). Trimming took off 0 bases at V and 3 bases at J, with 14 bases between the two ends. Here the CDR3 DNA reads TGTGCCAGCAGCTTGGAGGGTAGCGAGGGAACAGATACGCAGTATTTT. Residues: CASSLEGSEGTDTQYF.

V and J are TRBV7-2 and TRBJ2-7; TRBD2 agrees at 7 bases. The germline CDR1 and CDR2 sequences are SGHTA and FQGNSA. V shed 1 base, J shed 3 bases, and the junction held 12 bases outside the gene matches. CDR3 size: 17 residues. CDR3 protein: CASSLEIGDYQDYEQYF. The CDR3, as DNA: TGTGCCAGCAGCTTAGAGATAGGGGACTACCAGGACTACGAGCAGTACTTC.

V and J are TRBV10-3 and TRBJ2-7; TRBD2 agrees at 10 bases. The CDR3 is 15 amino acids. The junction had 8 bases not matched to a gene; V was cut back by 5 bases and J by 4 bases. Germline CDR1 and CDR2: ENHRY and SYGVKD. The CDR3 DNA sequence: TGTGCCATCAGTTCTGGACTAGCGGAACTATACGAGCAGTACTTC. Its protein product is CAISSGLAELYEQYF.

The chain uses TRBV6-5 and TRBJ1-5; 7 bases fit TRBD1. This CDR3 comprises 15 residues. Losses at the gene ends were 6 bases for V and 0 bases for J; bases not matched to a gene: 5. Germline V gene sequence: CDR1 MNHEY, CDR2 SVGAGI. CDR3: CASRGQFYSNQPQHF. CDR3 nucleotide sequence: TGTGCCAGCAGGGGACAGTTTTATAGCAATCAGCCCCAGCATTTT.

This sequence joins TRBV19 and TRBJ2-7; TRBD1 matches 7 bases. The V gene's germline CDR1 is LNHDA and CDR2 SQIVND (reference sequence). The CDR3 contains 15 residues. After removal of 4 bases from V and 5 bases from J, the junction contained 11 bases not matched to a gene. The CDR3 DNA reads as TGTGCCAGTAGTAACCCTCCGACAGGGCAGGACGAGCAGTACTTC. It yields the protein CASSNPPTGQDEQYF.

The gene calls are TRBV5-8 and TRBJ2-1, with TRBD2 identical over 11 bases. The junction had 7 bases not matched to a gene; V was cut back by 0 bases and J by 2 bases. The germline V gene encodes CDR1 SGHTS and CDR2 YDEGEE. The CDR3 runs to 18 residues. CDR3 nucleotides: TGTGCCAGCAGCTTGGACGAACTAGCGGGAGCCCCCTACAATGAGCAGTTCTTC. Encoded protein: CASSLDELAGAPYNEQFF.

The chain employs TRBV25-1 and TRBJ2-2; TRBD2 agrees at 10 bases. The CDR3 is 16 residues long. J was trimmed by 7 bases and V by 2 bases; bases with no gene match: 7. From germline, CDR1 is MGHDK and CDR2 SYGVNS. CDR3 sequence: CASSEKSGRAIGELFF. The CDR3 nucleotides are TGTGCCAGCAGTGAAAAGAGCGGGAGGGCCATCGGGGAGCTGTTTTTT.

The chain has TRBV7-2 and TRBJ2-5, with 7 bases that match TRBD1. The CDR3 contains 13 residues. With V trimmed by 5 bases and J by 2 bases, 2 bases remained unmatched. CDR1 is SGHTA, CDR2 FQGNSA, per germline. CDR3 residues: CASSGTVQETQYF. DNA for the CDR3: TGTGCCAGCAGCGGGACAGTTCAAGAGACCCAGTACTTC.

This clone was counted once. The chain combines TRBV7-2 with TRBJ1-2, with TRBD1 identical over 9 bases. Germline V gene data show CDR1 as SGHTA and CDR2 as FQGNSA. The ends lost 5 bases at V and 4 bases at J; junction bases unmatched: 8. This CDR3 region has 15 residues. CDR3 sequence reads: CASSPSGTGTYGYTF. In nucleotides, the CDR3 is TGTGCCAGCAGCCCGTCCGGGACAGGGACCTATGGCTACACCTTC.

The J gene is TRBJ1-1, the V gene TRBV11-2; TRBD1 matches 9 bases. CDR1 and CDR2 from the germline V gene are SGHAT and FQNNGV. V was clipped by 1 base and J by 7 bases; unmatched bases: 7. This CDR3 contains 15 residues. CDR3: CASSLVQGAPIEAFF. The CDR3, as DNA: TGTGCCAGCAGCTTAGTACAGGGGGCCCCAATTGAAGCTTTCTTT. Complete variable domain (other parts from reference TRBV11-2 and TRBJ1-1): EAGVAQSPRYKIIEKRQSVAFWCNPISGHATLYWYQQILGQGPKLLIQFQNNGVVDDSQLPKDRFSAERLKGVDSTLKIQPAKLEDSAVYLCASSLVQGAPIEAFFGQGTRLTVV.

The rearrangement uses TRBV2 and TRBJ1-1; 8 bases align to TRBD1. Germline V gene sequence: CDR1 SNHLY, CDR2 FYNNEI. With 8 bases clipped from V and 2 bases from J, the junction kept 4 bases outside the gene matches. This CDR3 region has 13 residues. The CDR3 DNA sequence: TGTGCCAGCGGCGACAGGGGTAACACTGAAGCTTTCTTT. This encodes CASGDRGNTEAFF. The full variable domain, with the rest looked up from reference TRBV2 and TRBJ1-1, is EPEVTQTPSHQVTQMGQEVILRCVPISNHLYFYWYRQILGQKVEFLVSFYNNEISEKSEIFDDQFSVERPDGSNFTLKIRSTKLEDSAMYFCASGDRGNTEAFFGQGTRLTVV.

The table lists this clone with a count of one. This rearrangement joins TRBV6-6 to TRBJ2-3; no clear D gene. V was shortened by 8 bases and J by 1 base, with 7 bases between the two germline ends. The CDR3 runs 12 residues. Per the germline V gene, CDR1 is MNHNY and CDR2 is SVGAGI (reference sequence). The CDR3 sequence is CASSERTDTQYF. The CDR3 nucleotides read TGTGCCAGCTCCGAGCGCACAGATACGCAGTATTTT.

This clone occurred once. This chain links TRBV11-1 with TRBJ2-7, with 8 bases aligning to TRBD2. V lost 4 bases and J lost 2; bases outside the gene matches: 7. The CDR3 is 15 amino acids. Looked up from germline, CDR1 is SGHAT and CDR2 is FQDESV (reference sequence). The DNA for the CDR3 is TGTGCCAGCAGCTCTACTAGCGGAGTAACCTACGAGCAGTACTTC. Translation gives CASSSTSGVTYEQYF. The whole variable domain, filled in from reference TRBV11-1 and TRBJ2-7, reads EAEVAQSPRYKITEKSQAVAFWCDPISGHATLYWYRQILGQGPELLVQFQDESVVDDSQLPKDRFSAERLKGVDSTLKIQPAELGDSAMYLCASSSTSGVTYEQYFGPGTRLTVT.

This chain links TRBV27 with TRBJ2-3; D is uncertain. Germline V gene lookup returns CDR1 MNHEY and CDR2 SMNVEV (reference sequence). V lost 4 bases and J lost 1, with 6 bases in between. There are 13 residues in the CDR3. CDR3 loop: CASSYYRTDTQYF. CDR3 in DNA: TGTGCCAGCAGTTACTACCGCACAGATACGCAGTATTTT.

The chain couples TRBV28 to TRBJ1-1; 10 nucleotides line up with TRBD1. V trimming: 7 bases; J trimming: 4 bases; junction bases outside the gene matches: 6. This CDR3 has 14 residues. CDR1 and CDR2 (germline): MDHEN, SYDVKM. In nucleotides, the CDR3 is TGTGCCAGCAACTTGGACAGGGGGATCACTGAAGCTTTCTTT. Translating gives CASNLDRGITEAFF.

The rearrangement links TRBV25-1 to TRBJ2-7, with D possibly being TRBD1 (6 bases). Germline assignment: CDR1 MGHDK and CDR2 SYGVNS. V was trimmed by 8 bases and J by 2 bases, leaving 16 bases between them. The CDR3 covers 14 residues. This chain's CDR3 is CASGGSGAAYEQYF. The CDR3 coding sequence is TGTGCCAGCGGGGGTTCAGGGGCCGCCTACGAGCAGTACTTC.

The rearrangement uses TRBV5-1 and TRBJ1-1; 7 bases agree with TRBD1. The CDR3 is 13 residues long. CDR1 is SGHRS and CDR2 is YFSETQ in the germline V gene. The V and J ends lost 5 bases and 7 bases, in that order; junction bases with no gene match: 8. The CDR3 bases are TGCGCCAGCAGAACGGGACAGCTGGATGAAGCTTTCTTT. Protein product: CASRTGQLDEAFF.

The chain joins TRBV30 to TRBJ2-7; 7 nucleotides align to TRBD1. Germline CDR1 GTSNPN, CDR2 SVGIG (reference sequence). CDR3 size: 16 residues. V lost 1 base, J lost 0 bases, and 9 bases stayed unmatched. CDR3 coding DNA: TGTGCCTGGAGTGACCTCGGCAGGGGGTTCTCCTACGAGCAGTACTTC. The encoded protein is CAWSDLGRGFSYEQYF.

CDR3 sequence (DNA): TGTGCCAGCAGCTCTGAGGTTGGCACCGGGGAGCTGTTTTTT. It encodes CASSSEVGTGELFF. The chain links TRBV7-2 to TRBJ2-2; D is unclear. CDR1 is SGHTA, CDR2 FQGNSA, per germline. V was cut by 4 bases and J by 4 bases, with 10 bases left in between. The CDR3 is 14 residues long.

This clone was observed once. The gene calls are TRBV11-3 and TRBJ2-3; 16 bases match TRBD2. Germline CDR1 and CDR2: SGHNT and YENEEA. This CDR3 has 16 residues. With V trimmed by 5 bases and J by 4 bases, 3 bases remained unmatched. The CDR3 protein is CASSKGTSGRADTQYF. CDR3 coding DNA: TGTGCCAGCAGCAAAGGGACTAGCGGGAGGGCAGATACGCAGTATTTT. Using reference TRBV11-3 and TRBJ2-3 for the parts outside the CDR3, the full variable domain is EAGVVQSPRYKIIEKKQPVAFWCNPISGHNTLYWYLQNLGQGPELLIRYENEEAVDDSQLPKDRFSAERLKGVDSTLKIQPAELGDSAVYLCASSKGTSGRADTQYFGPGTRLTVL.

The chain uses TRBV5-6 and TRBJ1-5; D call uncertain. Germline CDR1 SGHDT, CDR2 YYEEEE. V lost 3 bases to trimming and J lost 3 bases, with 7 bases between them. CDR3 length equals 13 residues. In DNA form, the CDR3 reads TGTGCCAGCAGCTCCCGTTCCAATCAGCCCCAGCATTTT. Amino acids: CASSSRSNQPQHF.

This chain links TRBV19 with TRBJ2-3; 8 bases match TRBD2. CDR1 is LNHDA and CDR2 is SQIVND in the germline V gene (reference sequence). The CDR3 spans 14 residues. Losses at the gene ends were 6 bases for V and 4 bases for J; bases not matched to a gene: 6. The CDR3 nucleotides are TGTGCCAGTAGCCCGATAGCGGGATCAGATACGCAGTATTTT. The encoded protein is CASSPIAGSDTQYF.

V usage is TRBV7-8 and J usage is TRBJ2-1; no clear D gene. CDR1 and CDR2 (germline): SGHVS, FQNEAQ. The V end was cut by 1 base, the J end by 6 bases, with 10 bases between. CDR3 length: 14 residues. The CDR3 protein is CASSLGDTLNEQFF. CDR3 coding DNA: TGTGCCAGCAGCTTAGGAGACACCCTCAATGAGCAGTTCTTC.

The chain uses TRBV10-3 and TRBJ1-5; 10 nucleotides align to TRBD1. Germline V lookup: CDR1 ENHRY, CDR2 SYGVKD. V was pared by 3 bases and J by 3 bases, with 8 bases of the junction left unmatched. The CDR3 sequence is 17 residues long. DNA for the CDR3: TGTGCCATCAGTGACTTTGGGACAGGGGCTTTCAATCAGCCCCAGCATTTT. Protein: CAISDFGTGAFNQPQHF.

This chain connects TRBV13 to TRBJ1-1, with D tentatively TRBD1 (5 bases). Trimming shortened V by 4 bases and J by 8 bases, and 14 bases separated the two germline ends. The CDR3 sequence is 13 residues long. Germline CDR1 and CDR2: PRHDT and FYEKMQ (reference sequence). CDR3 region: CASSSQGQTEAFF. Here the CDR3 DNA reads TGTGCCAGCAGCTCCCAGGGTCAGACGGAAGCTTTCTTT. The full variable domain, completed using reference TRBV13 and TRBJ1-1, is AAGVIQSPRHLIKEKRETATLKCYPIPRHDTVYWYQQGPGQDPQFLISFYEKMQSDKGSIPDRFSAQQFSDYHSELNMSSLELGDSALYFCASSSQGQTEAFFGQGTRLTVV.